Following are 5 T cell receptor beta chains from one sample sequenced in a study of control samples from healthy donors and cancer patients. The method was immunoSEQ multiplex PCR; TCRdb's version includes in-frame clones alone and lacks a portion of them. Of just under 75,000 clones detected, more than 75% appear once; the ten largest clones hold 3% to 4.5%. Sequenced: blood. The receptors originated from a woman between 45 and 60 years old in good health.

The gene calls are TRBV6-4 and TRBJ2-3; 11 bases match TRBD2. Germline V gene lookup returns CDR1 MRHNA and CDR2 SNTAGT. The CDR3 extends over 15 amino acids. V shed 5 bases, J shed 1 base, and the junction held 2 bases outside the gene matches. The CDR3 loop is CASSPLAGGTDTQYF. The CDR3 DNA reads TGTGCCAGCAGTCCACTAGCGGGAGGCACAGATACGCAGTATTTT.

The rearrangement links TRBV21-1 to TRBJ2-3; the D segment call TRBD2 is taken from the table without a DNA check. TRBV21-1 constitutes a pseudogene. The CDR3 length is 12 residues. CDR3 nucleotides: TGTGACGCGGAAAGGCTCACAGATACGCAGTATTTT. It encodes CDAERLTDTQYF.

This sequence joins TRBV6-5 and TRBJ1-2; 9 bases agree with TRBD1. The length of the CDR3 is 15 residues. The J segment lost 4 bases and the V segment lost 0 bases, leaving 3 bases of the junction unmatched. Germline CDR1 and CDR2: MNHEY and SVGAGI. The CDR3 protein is CASSYSGQGVYGYTF. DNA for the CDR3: TGTGCCAGCAGTTACTCGGGACAGGGAGTCTATGGCTACACCTTC.

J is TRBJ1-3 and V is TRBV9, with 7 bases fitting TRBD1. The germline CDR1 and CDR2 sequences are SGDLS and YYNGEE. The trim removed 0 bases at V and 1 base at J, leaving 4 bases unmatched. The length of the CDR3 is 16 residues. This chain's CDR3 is CASSVAGGLSGNTIYF. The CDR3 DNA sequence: TGTGCCAGCAGCGTAGCAGGGGGTCTGTCTGGAAACACCATATATTTT. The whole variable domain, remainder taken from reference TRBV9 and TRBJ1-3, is DSGVTQTPKHLITATGQRVTLRCSPRSGDLSVYWYQQSLDQGLQFLIQYYNGEERAKGNILERFSAQQFPDLHSELNLSSLELGDSALYFCASSVAGGLSGNTIYFGEGSWLTVV.

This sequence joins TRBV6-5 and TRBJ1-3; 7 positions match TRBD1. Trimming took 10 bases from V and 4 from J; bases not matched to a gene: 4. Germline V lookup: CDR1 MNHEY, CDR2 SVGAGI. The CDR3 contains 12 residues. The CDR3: CATKQGGNTIYF. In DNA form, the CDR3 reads TGTGCCACAAAACAGGGGGGAAACACCATATATTTT.